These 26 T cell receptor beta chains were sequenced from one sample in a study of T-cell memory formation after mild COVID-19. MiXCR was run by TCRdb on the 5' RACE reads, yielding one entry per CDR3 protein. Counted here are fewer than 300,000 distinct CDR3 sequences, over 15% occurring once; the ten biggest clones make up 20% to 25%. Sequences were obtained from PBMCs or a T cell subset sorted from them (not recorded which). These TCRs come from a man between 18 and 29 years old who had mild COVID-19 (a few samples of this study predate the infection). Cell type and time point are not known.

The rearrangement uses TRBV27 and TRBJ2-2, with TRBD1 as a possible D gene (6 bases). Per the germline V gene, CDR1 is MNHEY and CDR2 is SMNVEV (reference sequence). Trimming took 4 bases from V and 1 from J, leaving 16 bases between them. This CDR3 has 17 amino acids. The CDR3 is CASSYHYRVRNTGELFF. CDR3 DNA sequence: TGTGCCAGCAGTTATCATTACAGGGTTAGGAACACCGGGGAGCTGTTTTTT.

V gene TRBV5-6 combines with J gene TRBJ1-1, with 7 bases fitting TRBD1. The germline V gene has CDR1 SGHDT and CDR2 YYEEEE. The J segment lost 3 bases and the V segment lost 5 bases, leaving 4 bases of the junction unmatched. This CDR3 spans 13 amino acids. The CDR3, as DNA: TGTGCCAGCAGTTACGACAGGGACACTGAAGCTTTCTTT. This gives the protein CASSYDRDTEAFF.

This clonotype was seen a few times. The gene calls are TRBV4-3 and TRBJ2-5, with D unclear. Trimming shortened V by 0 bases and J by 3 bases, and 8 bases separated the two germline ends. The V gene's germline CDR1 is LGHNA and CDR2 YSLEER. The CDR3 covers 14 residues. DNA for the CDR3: TGCGCCAGCAGCCAAGAACTACGAGAAGAGACCCAGTACTTC. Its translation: CASSQELREETQYF.

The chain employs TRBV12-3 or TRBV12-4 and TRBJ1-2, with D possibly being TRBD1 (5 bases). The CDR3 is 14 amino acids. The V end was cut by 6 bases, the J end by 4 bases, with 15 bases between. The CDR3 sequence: CASSTPGQRYGYTF. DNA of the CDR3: TGTGCCAGCAGCACCCCGGGGCAACGCTATGGCTACACCTTC.

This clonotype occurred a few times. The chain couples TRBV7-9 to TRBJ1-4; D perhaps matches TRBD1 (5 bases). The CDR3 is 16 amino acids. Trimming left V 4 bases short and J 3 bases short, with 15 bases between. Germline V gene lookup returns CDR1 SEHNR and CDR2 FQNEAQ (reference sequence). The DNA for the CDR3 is TGTGCCAGCAGCTCAGGGTCCCGCGGGGCTAATGAAAAACTGTTTTTT. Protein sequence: CASSSGSRGANEKLFF.

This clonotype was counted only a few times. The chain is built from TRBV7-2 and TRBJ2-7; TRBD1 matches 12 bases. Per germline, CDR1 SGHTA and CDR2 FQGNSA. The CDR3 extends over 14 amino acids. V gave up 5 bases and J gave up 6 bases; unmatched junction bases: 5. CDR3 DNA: TGTGCCAGCAGCCACCGGGACAGGGGGCTCGAGCAGTACTTC. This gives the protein CASSHRDRGLEQYF. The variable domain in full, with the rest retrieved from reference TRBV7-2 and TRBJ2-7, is GAGVSQSPSNKVTEKGKDVELRCDPISGHTALYWYRQSLGQGLEFLIYFQGNSAPDKSGLPSDRFSAERTGGSVSTLTIQRTQQEDSAVYLCASSHRDRGLEQYFGPGTRLTVT.

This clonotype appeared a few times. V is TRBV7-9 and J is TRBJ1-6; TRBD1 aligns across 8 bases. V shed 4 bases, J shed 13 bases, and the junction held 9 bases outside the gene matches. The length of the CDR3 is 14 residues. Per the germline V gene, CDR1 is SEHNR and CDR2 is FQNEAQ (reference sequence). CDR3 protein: CASSSRDRSFPLHF. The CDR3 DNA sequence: TGTGCCAGCAGCTCCCGGGACAGGAGTTTCCCCCTCCACTTT.

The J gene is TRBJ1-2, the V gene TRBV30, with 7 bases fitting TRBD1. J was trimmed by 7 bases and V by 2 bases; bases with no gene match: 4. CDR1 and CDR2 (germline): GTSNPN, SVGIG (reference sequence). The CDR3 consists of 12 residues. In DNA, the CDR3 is TGTGCCTGGAGTCCGGGACAGCGTGGCTACACCTTC. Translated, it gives CAWSPGQRGYTF.

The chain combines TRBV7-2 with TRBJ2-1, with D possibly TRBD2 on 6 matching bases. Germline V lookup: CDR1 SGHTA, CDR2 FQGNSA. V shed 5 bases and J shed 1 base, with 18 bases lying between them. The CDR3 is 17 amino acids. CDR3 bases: TGTGCCAGCAGCCGTTCCGGGGGAGTTTCATCCTACAATGAGCAGTTCTTC. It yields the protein CASSRSGGVSSYNEQFF.

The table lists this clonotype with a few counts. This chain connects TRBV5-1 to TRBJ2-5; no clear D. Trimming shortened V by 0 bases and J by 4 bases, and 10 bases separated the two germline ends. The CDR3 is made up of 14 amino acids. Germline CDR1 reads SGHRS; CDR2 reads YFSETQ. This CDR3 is CASSLDPGPETQYF. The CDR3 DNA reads TGCGCCAGCAGCTTGGATCCGGGTCCAGAGACCCAGTACTTC.

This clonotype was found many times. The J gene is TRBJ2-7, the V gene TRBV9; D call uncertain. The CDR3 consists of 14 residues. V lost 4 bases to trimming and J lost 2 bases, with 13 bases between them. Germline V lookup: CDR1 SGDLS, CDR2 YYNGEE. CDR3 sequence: CASSPRRVPYEQYF. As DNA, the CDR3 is TGTGCCAGCAGCCCCCGTAGGGTTCCCTACGAGCAGTACTTC.

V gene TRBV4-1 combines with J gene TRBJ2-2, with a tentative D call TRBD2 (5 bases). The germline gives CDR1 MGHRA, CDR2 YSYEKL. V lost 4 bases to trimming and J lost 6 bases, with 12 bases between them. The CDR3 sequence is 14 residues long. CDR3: CASSPAGGSGELFF. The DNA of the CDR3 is TGCGCCAGCAGCCCTGCTGGCGGGTCCGGGGAGCTGTTTTTT.

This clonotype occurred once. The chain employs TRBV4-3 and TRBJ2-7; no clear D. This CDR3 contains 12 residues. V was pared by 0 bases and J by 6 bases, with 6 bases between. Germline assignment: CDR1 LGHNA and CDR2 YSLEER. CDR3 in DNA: TGCGCCAGCAGCCAAGATGGAGTCGAGCAGTACTTC. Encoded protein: CASSQDGVEQYF.

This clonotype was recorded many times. CDR3 DNA: TGTGCCAGCAGCTTAATGGCCACCTCTGGGGCCAACGTCCTGACTTTC. Its translation is CASSLMATSGANVLTF. The chain joins TRBV7-2 to TRBJ2-6; D remains unclear. The V end was cut by 2 bases, the J end by 0 bases, with 8 bases between. The CDR3 sequence is 16 residues long. Germline CDR1 SGHTA, CDR2 FQGNSA.

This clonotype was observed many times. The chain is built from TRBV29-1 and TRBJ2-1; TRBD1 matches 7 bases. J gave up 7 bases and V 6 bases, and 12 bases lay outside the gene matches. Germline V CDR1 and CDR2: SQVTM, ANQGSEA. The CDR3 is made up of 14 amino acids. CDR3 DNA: TGCAGCGTACTACAGGGGATCCTAGGGAATGAGCAGTTCTTC. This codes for CSVLQGILGNEQFF.

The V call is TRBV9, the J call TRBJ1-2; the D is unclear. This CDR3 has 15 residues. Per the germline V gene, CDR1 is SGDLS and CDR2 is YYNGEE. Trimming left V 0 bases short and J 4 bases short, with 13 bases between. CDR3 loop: CASSVAEGSFYGYTF. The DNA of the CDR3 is TGTGCCAGCAGCGTAGCTGAAGGATCGTTCTATGGCTACACCTTC.

The chain's CDR3 is CSAPRGRDIEAFF. CDR3 sequence (DNA): TGCAGTGCCCCGCGGGGCAGGGACATTGAAGCTTTCTTT. The genes are TRBV20-1 and TRBJ1-1; D might be TRBD1 (6 bases). The CDR3 runs to 13 residues. Germline assignment: CDR1 DFQATT and CDR2 SNEGSKA (reference sequence). V lost 6 bases, J lost 7 bases, and 18 bases lay in between.

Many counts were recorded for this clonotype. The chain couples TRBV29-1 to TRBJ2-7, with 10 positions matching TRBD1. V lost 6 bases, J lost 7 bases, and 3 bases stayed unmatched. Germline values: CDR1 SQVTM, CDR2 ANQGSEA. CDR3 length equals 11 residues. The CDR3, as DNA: TGCAGCGTGGGACAGGGGTGGGAGCAGTACTTC. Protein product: CSVGQGWEQYF.

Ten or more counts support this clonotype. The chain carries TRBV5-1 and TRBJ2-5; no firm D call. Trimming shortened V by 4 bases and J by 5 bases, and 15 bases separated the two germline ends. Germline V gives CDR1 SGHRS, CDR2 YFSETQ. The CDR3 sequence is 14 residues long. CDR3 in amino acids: CASSPGPTWETQYF. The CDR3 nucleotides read TGCGCCAGCAGCCCCGGACCTACATGGGAGACCCAGTACTTC.

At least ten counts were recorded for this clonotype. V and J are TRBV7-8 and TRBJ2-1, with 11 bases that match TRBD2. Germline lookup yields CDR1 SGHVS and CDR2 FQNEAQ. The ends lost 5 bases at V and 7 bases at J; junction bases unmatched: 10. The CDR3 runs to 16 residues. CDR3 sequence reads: CASSVLAGVDRNEQFF. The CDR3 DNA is TGTGCCAGCAGCGTACTAGCGGGGGTCGACAGGAATGAGCAGTTCTTC.

CDR3 bases: TGTGCCAGCAGCTTCAGGACTAGCGGGAACAATGAGCAGTTCTTC. It codes for CASSFRTSGNNEQFF. J is TRBJ2-1 and V is TRBV7-9, with TRBD2 identical over 12 bases. The CDR3 length is 15 residues. The germline V gene has CDR1 SEHNR and CDR2 FQNEAQ (reference sequence). V shed 3 bases, J shed 5 bases, and the junction held 2 bases outside the gene matches.

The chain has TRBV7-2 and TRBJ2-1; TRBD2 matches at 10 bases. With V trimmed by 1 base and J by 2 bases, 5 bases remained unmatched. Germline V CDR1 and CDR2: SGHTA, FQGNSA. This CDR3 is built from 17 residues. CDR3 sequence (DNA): TGTGCCAGCAGCTTAGTTGAGCGGGGGGGCCCCTACAATGAGCAGTTCTTC. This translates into CASSLVERGGPYNEQFF.

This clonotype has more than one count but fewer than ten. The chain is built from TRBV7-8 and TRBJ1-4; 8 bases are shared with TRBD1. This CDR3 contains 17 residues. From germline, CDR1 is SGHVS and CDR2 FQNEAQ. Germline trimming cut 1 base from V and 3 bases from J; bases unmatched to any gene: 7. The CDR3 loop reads CASSLGDRSPPNEKLFF. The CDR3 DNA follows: TGTGCCAGCAGCTTAGGGGACAGGTCCCCCCCTAATGAAAAACTGTTTTTT.

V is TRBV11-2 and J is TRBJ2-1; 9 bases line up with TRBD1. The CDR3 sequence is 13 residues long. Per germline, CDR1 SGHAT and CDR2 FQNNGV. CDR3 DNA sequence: TGTGCGAGGGGGGACAGGGTTTACAATGAGCAGTTCTTC. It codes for CARGDRVYNEQFF.

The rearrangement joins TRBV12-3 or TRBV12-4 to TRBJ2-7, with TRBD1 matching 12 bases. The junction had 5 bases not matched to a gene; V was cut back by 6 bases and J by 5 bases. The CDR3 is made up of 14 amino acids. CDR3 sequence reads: CASSPGQGAHEQYF. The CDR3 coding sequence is TGTGCCAGCAGCCCGGGACAGGGGGCCCACGAGCAGTACTTC.

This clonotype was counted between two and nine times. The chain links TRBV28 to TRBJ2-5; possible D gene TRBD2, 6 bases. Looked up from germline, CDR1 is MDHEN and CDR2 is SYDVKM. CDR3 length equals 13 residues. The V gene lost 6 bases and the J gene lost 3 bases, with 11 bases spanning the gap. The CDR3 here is CASRRTGEETQYF. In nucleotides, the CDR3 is TGTGCCAGCAGGAGAACGGGAGAAGAGACCCAGTACTTC. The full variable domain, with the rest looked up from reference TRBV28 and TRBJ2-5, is DVKVTQSSRYLVKRTGEKVFLECVQDMDHENMFWYRQDPGLGLRLIYFSYDVKMKEKGDIPEGYSVSREKKERFSLILESASTNQTSMYLCASRRTGEETQYFGPGTRLLVL.